Shown below are 8 T cell receptor beta chains from a single sample sequenced in a study of T-cell reconstitution after alpha-beta-depleted transplantation in children. A TCRbeta library incorporating unique molecular identifiers was prepared. TCRdb ran MiXCR on the PCR reads and lists one entry per CDR3 protein. Here the sample spans some 590,000 distinct CDR3 sequences, roughly a tenth being singletons. The sequences come from PBMCs from the stem cell graft donor, collected from the stem cell graft. All receptors derive from a human donor who donated a stem cell graft to a child with acute myeloid leukemia.

The chain employs TRBV12-3 or TRBV12-4 and TRBJ2-2; 8 bases are a match to TRBD2. J lost 4 bases, V lost 7 bases, and 8 bases had no gene match. CDR3 length: 15 amino acids. This CDR3 is CASTYLAGFTGELFF. Here the CDR3 DNA reads TGTGCCAGCACCTACTTAGCGGGATTCACCGGGGAGCTGTTTTTT.

This clonotype was detected many times. J is TRBJ2-7 and V is TRBV27; TRBD1 is a possible D gene (5 bases). The V end was cut by 2 bases, the J end by 0 bases, with 8 bases between. The CDR3 is made up of 14 amino acids. The germline V gene has CDR1 MNHEY and CDR2 SMNVEV (reference sequence). The CDR3 DNA follows: TGTGCCAGCAGTTTAAGGGGTAACTCCTACGAGCAGTACTTC. It yields the protein CASSLRGNSYEQYF.

This clonotype was counted only a few times. The genes are TRBV27 and TRBJ2-5; 11 bases fit TRBD2. With V trimmed by 2 bases and J by 5 bases, 4 bases remained unmatched. The CDR3 extends over 15 amino acids. In germline, CDR1 is MNHEY, CDR2 SMNVEV (reference sequence). The CDR3 sequence: CASSLASGRSETQYF. CDR3 DNA: TGTGCCAGCAGTTTAGCTAGCGGGAGGAGCGAGACCCAGTACTTC.

This clonotype was recorded a few times. The chain uses TRBV4-3 and TRBJ2-3; 13 bases match TRBD2. J was trimmed by 2 bases and V by 0 bases; bases with no gene match: 5. The CDR3 covers 18 residues. Germline CDR1 is LGHNA and CDR2 is YSLEER. The CDR3 sequence is CASSQDRGLAGLTDTQYF. The CDR3 nucleotides read TGCGCCAGCAGCCAAGATAGGGGACTAGCGGGACTCACAGATACGCAGTATTTT.

The sample holds many counts of this clonotype. The rearrangement uses TRBV12-3 or TRBV12-4 and TRBJ1-5; D remains unclear. The CDR3 has 12 residues. V lost 3 bases, J lost 6 bases, and 6 bases lay in between. DNA for the CDR3: TGTGCCAGCAGTTTCACAATTCAGCCCCAGCATTTT. Translating it yields CASSFTIQPQHF.

This clonotype was detected only a few times. J is TRBJ2-7 and V is TRBV20-1; 7 nucleotides align to TRBD1. The CDR3 length is 15 residues. CDR1 and CDR2 (germline): DFQATT, SNEGSKA (reference sequence). The ends lost 2 bases at V and 0 bases at J; junction bases unmatched: 7. CDR3 amino acids: CSARRPDRSSYEQYF. The CDR3 DNA reads as TGCAGTGCTAGAAGGCCGGACAGGTCCTCCTACGAGCAGTACTTC.

This clonotype was detected ten times or more. The rearrangement links TRBV3-1 to TRBJ2-3; 10 nucleotides match TRBD1. Germline V gene sequence: CDR1 LGHDT, CDR2 YNNKEL (reference sequence). Unmatched junction bases numbered 5, after V lost 3 bases and J lost 5 bases. This CDR3 has 15 residues. The CDR3 reads CASSQGTGVRDTQYF. DNA for the CDR3: TGTGCCAGCAGCCAGGGGACAGGGGTGAGAGATACGCAGTATTTT.

About this clonotype: One end of the junction does not line up with germline, which may come from a read error. The gene calls are TRBV4-1 and TRBJ1-2, with 9 nucleotides matching TRBD1. There are 15 residues in the CDR3. Germline V gene data show CDR1 as MGHRA and CDR2 as YSYEKL. The CDR3 spells CTSSRTGTGRYGYTF. DNA for the CDR3: TGTACCAGCAGCCGAACCGGGACAGGGCGTTATGGCTACACCTTC.